The 27 T cell receptor beta chains listed next were all sequenced from one sample in a study of T cell responses to AZD1222 COVID-19 vaccine. TCRdb's copy holds only in-frame clones and misses some; the assay was immunoSEQ multiplex PCR. Of approximately 150,000 clones in the sample, approximately 85% were seen once. Source: peripheral blood, taken 28 days after the second dose of the MenACWY control vaccine. The receptor set was obtained from an adult who received the MenACWY meningococcal vaccine as a control.

In this sample, this clone turned up a few times. The CDR3 bases are TGTGCCAGCGGGCCGGGTCACTCTGGAAACACCATATATTTT. Residues: CASGPGHSGNTIYF. The rearrangement uses TRBV6-5 and TRBJ1-3; D ambiguous. Germline CDR1 MNHEY, CDR2 SVGAGI. V was cut by 8 bases and J by 0 bases, with 11 bases left in between. This CDR3 is 14 amino acids long.

The chain employs TRBV11-2 and TRBJ2-3; D may be TRBD2 (5 bases). Germline CDR1 and CDR2: SGHAT and FQNNGV. The CDR3 loop spans 15 amino acids. The germline V and J ends were trimmed by 5 bases and 2 bases, with 14 bases remaining between them. CDR3: CASSPTPGSTDTQYF. The CDR3, as DNA: TGTGCCAGCAGCCCCACCCCGGGGTCCACAGATACGCAGTATTTT.

CDR3 in amino acids: CASSLNRRDYGYTF. CDR3 sequence (DNA): TGTGCCAGCAGCTTAAATCGCAGAGACTATGGCTACACCTTC. V usage is TRBV7-2 and J usage is TRBJ1-2, with no clear D. Trimming removed 2 bases at V and 3 bases at J, with 10 bases between. The length of the CDR3 is 14 residues. Germline V gene data show CDR1 as SGHTA and CDR2 as FQGNSA.

The chain has TRBV2 and TRBJ1-1; TRBD1 might be the D (5 bases). Germline loops: CDR1 SNHLY, CDR2 FYNNEI. V dropped 4 bases and J dropped 6 bases, with 12 bases sitting between them. The CDR3 loop spans 13 amino acids. CDR3 coding DNA: TGTGCCAGCAGTGGTCAGGGAGACGCTGAAGCTTTCTTT. Its translation is CASSGQGDAEAFF.

The CDR3 reads CASSDSRGETQYF. Written as DNA, the CDR3 is TGTGCCAGCAGCGATAGCAGGGGTGAGACCCAGTACTTC. The chain combines TRBV11-2 with TRBJ2-5; the D gene is possibly TRBD1 (6 bases). CDR3 length equals 13 residues. Trimming cost V 5 bases and J 5 bases, with 12 bases left between them. The germline gives CDR1 SGHAT, CDR2 FQNNGV.

The V call is TRBV27, the J call TRBJ2-1, with a tentative D call TRBD1 (7 bases). The V gene's germline CDR1 is MNHEY and CDR2 SMNVEV (reference sequence). The CDR3 runs to 14 residues. V dropped 6 bases and J dropped 2 bases, with 11 bases sitting between them. The CDR3 DNA reads as TGTGCCAGCAGCCGGGGGACAGCCTACAATGAGCAGTTCTTC. Translation gives CASSRGTAYNEQFF.

V and J are TRBV7-3 and TRBJ2-7, with no clear D. The CDR3 consists of 14 residues. V dropped 5 bases and J dropped 7 bases, with 18 bases sitting between them. CDR1 is SGHTA, CDR2 FQGTGA, per germline. For the CDR3, the DNA is TGTGCCAGCAGCCAAATGGGCGGACCTGGGGAGCAGTACTTC. It encodes CASSQMGGPGEQYF. The variable domain in full, with the rest retrieved from reference TRBV7-3 and TRBJ2-7, is GAGVSQTPSNKVTEKGKYVELRCDPISGHTALYWYRQSLGQGPEFLIYFQGTGAADDSGLPNDRFFAVRPEGSVSTLKIQRTERGDSAVYLCASSQMGGPGEQYFGPGTRLTVT.

The chain uses TRBV7-2 and TRBJ1-6; D perhaps matches TRBD1 (6 bases). The CDR3 has 15 amino acids. Per the germline V gene, CDR1 is SGHTA and CDR2 is FQGNSA. V was pared by 0 bases and J by 10 bases, with 13 bases between. The CDR3 loop is CASSLAGGASSPLHF. Written as DNA, the CDR3 is TGTGCCAGCAGCTTAGCCGGGGGCGCTTCCTCACCCCTCCACTTT.

The rearrangement links TRBV10-3 to TRBJ2-1; D may be TRBD2 (5 bases). Germline loops: CDR1 ENHRY, CDR2 SYGVKD. The CDR3 totals 13 residues. Trimming took off 7 bases at V and 2 bases at J, with 9 bases between the two ends. CDR3 protein: CAITSGPYNEQFF. CDR3 nucleotide sequence: TGTGCCATCACCAGCGGTCCCTACAATGAGCAGTTCTTC.

The chain joins TRBV24-1 to TRBJ2-3; tentatively, D is TRBD1 (5 bases). Germline V lookup: CDR1 KGHDR, CDR2 SFDVKD. V was cut by 6 bases and J by 1 base, with 13 bases left in between. The CDR3 has 15 amino acids. CDR3 region: CATSTGKRGTDTQYF. The CDR3 nucleotides are TGTGCCACCAGTACAGGAAAACGAGGCACAGATACGCAGTATTTT.

The chain recombines TRBV5-1 with TRBJ2-2, with no clear D. The V gene's germline CDR1 is SGHRS and CDR2 YFSETQ. The CDR3 covers 11 residues. With 6 bases removed from V and 3 bases from J, the gap between germline ends came to 3 bases. The CDR3 loop reads CASTDTGELFF. Here the CDR3 DNA reads TGCGCCAGCACCGACACCGGGGAGCTGTTTTTT.

The rearrangement uses TRBV9 and TRBJ1-2; no clear D. V was shortened by 0 bases and J by 5 bases, with 23 bases between the two germline ends. Germline-derived CDR1 and CDR2 are SGDLS and YYNGEE. This CDR3 region has 18 residues. The CDR3 here is CASSVGVDGHGSTYGYTF. CDR3 bases: TGTGCCAGCAGCGTAGGCGTTGACGGTCATGGCTCTACATATGGCTACACCTTC.

The chain links TRBV28 to TRBJ1-5; D not certain. The ends were cut back, 3 bases at V and 3 bases at J, with 18 bases in the middle. Germline V CDR1 and CDR2: MDHEN, SYDVKM. The CDR3 contains 17 residues. This CDR3 reads CASSLLSPGVINQPQHF. CDR3 bases: TGTGCCAGCAGTTTGTTAAGCCCTGGGGTGATCAATCAGCCCCAGCATTTT.

This chain links TRBV9 with TRBJ1-5; 7 bases fit TRBD1. After removal of 4 bases from V and 6 bases from J, the junction contained 10 bases not matched to a gene. The CDR3 contains 15 residues. Germline V gives CDR1 SGDLS, CDR2 YYNGEE. The CDR3 is CASSQGTGVGQPQHF. The CDR3, as DNA: TGTGCCAGCAGCCAGGGTACAGGGGTCGGTCAGCCCCAGCATTTT. The full variable domain, its missing parts supplied by reference TRBV9 and TRBJ1-5, is DSGVTQTPKHLITATGQRVTLRCSPRSGDLSVYWYQQSLDQGLQFLIQYYNGEERAKGNILERFSAQQFPDLHSELNLSSLELGDSALYFCASSQGTGVGQPQHFGDGTRLSIL.

V usage is TRBV19 and J usage is TRBJ1-5; no definite D call. The CDR3 contains 15 residues. Trimming left V 1 base short and J 1 base short, with 8 bases between. Per germline, CDR1 LNHDA and CDR2 SQIVND (reference sequence). Here the CDR3 DNA reads TGTGCCAGTAGTATAGTCTCCCGAAGCAATCAGCCCCAGCATTTT. Translation: CASSIVSRSNQPQHF.

The CDR3 sequence: CASSYSAGWSTEAFF. The CDR3 region has the DNA TGTGCCAGCAGTTACTCGGCCGGGTGGAGCACTGAAGCTTTCTTT. The chain combines TRBV6-5 with TRBJ1-1; D is unclear. CDR3 length: 15 residues. The germline V gene has CDR1 MNHEY and CDR2 SVGAGI. The V and J ends lost 0 bases and 4 bases respectively, with 12 bases between them.

The J gene is TRBJ2-3, the V gene TRBV7-2; weak D call: TRBD2 (5 bases). V lost 1 base and J 11 bases, leaving 10 bases between the germline ends. The CDR3 is 12 amino acids. Germline loops: CDR1 SGHTA, CDR2 FQGNSA. The CDR3 is CASSLGGGGQYF. DNA for the CDR3: TGTGCCAGCAGCTTAGGAGGTGGAGGGCAGTATTTT.

This clone was detected once. This sequence joins TRBV6-5 and TRBJ2-1; the match to TRBD1 covers 7 bases. The length of the CDR3 is 14 residues. Germline loops: CDR1 MNHEY, CDR2 SVGAGI. Unmatched junction bases numbered 5, after V lost 4 bases and J lost 5 bases. The CDR3 protein is CASSSGTENNEQFF. The CDR3, as DNA: TGTGCCAGCAGTTCCGGGACAGAGAACAATGAGCAGTTCTTC.

The chain uses TRBV16 and TRBJ1-4; a weak D match, TRBD1 (6 bases). Trimming stripped 0 bases from V and 5 bases from J, with 13 bases between. Germline V gene sequence: CDR1 KGHSY, CDR2 FQNENV. This CDR3 is 16 amino acids long. The DNA of the CDR3 is TGTGCCAGCAGCCAATCTTCGGGGGGCCCCAATGAAAAACTGTTTTTT. Translated: CASSQSSGGPNEKLFF.

The chain joins TRBV19 to TRBJ1-4; a possible D gene is TRBD1 (5 bases). The CDR3 is 14 residues long. Germline CDR1 LNHDA, CDR2 SQIVND (reference sequence). Trimming removed 4 bases at V and 5 bases at J, with 11 bases between. Here the CDR3 reads CASSRRQQNEKLFF. The CDR3 region has the DNA TGTGCCAGTAGTAGGAGACAGCAGAATGAAAAACTGTTTTTT.

This chain connects TRBV4-3 to TRBJ1-2, with 10 bases aligning to TRBD1. The CDR3 consists of 18 residues. The V and J ends lost 3 bases and 4 bases, in that order; junction bases with no gene match: 14. Per the germline V gene, CDR1 is LGHNA and CDR2 is YSLEER. The CDR3 here is CASSQYRDRGPLTYGYTF. Here the CDR3 DNA reads TGCGCCAGCAGCCAGTACCGGGACAGGGGTCCCTTGACCTATGGCTACACCTTC.

The genes are TRBV27 and TRBJ2-2, with D hard to call. The V gene lost 3 bases and the J gene lost 1 base, with 12 bases spanning the gap. The CDR3 loop spans 16 amino acids. The germline CDR1 and CDR2 sequences are MNHEY and SMNVEV (reference sequence). Written as DNA, the CDR3 is TGTGCCAGCAGTTTCTTTTTTTGGGAGAACACCGGGGAGCTGTTTTTT. Translated: CASSFFFWENTGELFF.

This rearrangement joins TRBV7-3 to TRBJ2-7, with 7 bases fitting TRBD1. V was clipped by 6 bases and J by 2 bases; unmatched bases: 7. Germline V gene data show CDR1 as SGHTA and CDR2 as FQGTGA. The CDR3 extends over 14 amino acids. The CDR3 nucleotides read TGTGCCAGCAGATCCGGGACAGCGACCTACGAGCAGTACTTC. Its translation is CASRSGTATYEQYF.

The chain joins TRBV30 to TRBJ2-2, with unresolved D. The V and J ends lost 2 bases and 3 bases respectively, with 10 bases between them. CDR1 is GTSNPN, CDR2 SVGIG, per germline (reference sequence). This CDR3 is 14 amino acids long. CDR3 in amino acids: CAWSPQLYTGELFF. The CDR3 bases are TGTGCCTGGAGTCCACAGCTTTACACCGGGGAGCTGTTTTTT.

This chain connects TRBV2 to TRBJ1-2, with 8 bases identical to TRBD1. The V gene end was trimmed by 6 bases and the J gene end by 0 bases; junction bases not matched to a gene: 9. Germline values: CDR1 SNHLY, CDR2 FYNNEI. The CDR3 contains 16 residues. CDR3 protein: CASSNRGGLANYGYTF. The DNA of the CDR3 is TGTGCCAGCAGCAACAGGGGGGGGTTAGCTAACTATGGCTACACCTTC.

The chain combines TRBV7-2 with TRBJ1-6; no clear D. The germline V and J ends were trimmed by 2 bases and 2 bases, with 13 bases remaining between them. This CDR3 is 17 amino acids long. The V gene's germline CDR1 is SGHTA and CDR2 FQGNSA. Here the CDR3 DNA reads TGTGCCAGCAGCTTAATGCCGGGAGGGACCTATAATTCACCCCTCCACTTT. Translating it yields CASSLMPGGTYNSPLHF.

The chain joins TRBV5-1 to TRBJ1-6, with unresolved D. CDR3 length: 17 residues. The germline CDR1 and CDR2 sequences are SGHRS and YFSETQ. Trimming left V 0 bases short and J 4 bases short, with 14 bases between. The CDR3 region is CASSLVSGRDYNSPLHF. The CDR3 nucleotides are TGCGCCAGCAGCTTGGTCTCGGGGAGGGATTATAATTCACCCCTCCACTTT.